This is a list of T cell receptor beta chains from one sample in a study of metastatic and nonmetastatic thyroid tumors. Through MiXCR, TCRdb re-clonotyped the PCR reads. This table has about 6,500 clones, 30% to 35% appearing once. Sequencing was done on a sample of tumor tissue. Receptors originate from a female donor with papillary thyroid cancer or a benign thyroid nodule (not recorded which). Some clones in this sample may be carry-over from other donors' samples. Both conserved end residues are trimmed from each CDR3. The D gene is left open where the match is weak.

j_call v_call cdr3_length d_call cdr3_aa
TRBJ1-1 TRBV5-6 13 . ASSLYFPGNTEAF
TRBJ2-1 TRBV5-1 12 TRBD2 ASSPMTSSNEQF
TRBJ2-7 TRBV19 13 TRBD1 ASSWTGEKSYEQY
TRBJ2-3 TRBV24-1 13 TRBD1 ATSDETGGADTQY
TRBJ1-2 TRBV5-6 14 . ASSPYYRETNYGYT
TRBJ2-1 TRBV11-2 13 TRBD2 ASSFLAGGQSEQF
TRBJ2-7 TRBV20-1 12 . SARDRGPLGEQY
TRBJ2-7 TRBV2 12 . ASSLVRGAYEQY
TRBJ2-1 TRBV20-1 12 . SAVSPWGYNEQF
TRBJ1-2 TRBV28 12 . ASSTSTLAGGYT
TRBJ2-7 TRBV27 12 TRBD1 ASSIQPGGALPY
TRBJ2-7 TRBV15 12 . ATSSPGGSYEQY
TRBJ1-5 TRBV11-2 11 . ASSFAGSQPQH
TRBJ2-7 TRBV10-3 13 . AIRPAVWGAGEQY
TRBJ2-7 TRBV12-3/TRBV12-4 9 . ATSLSYEQN
TRBJ1-5 TRBV2 11 . ASRDIRNQPQH
TRBJ2-1 TRBV30 13 TRBD2 AQTLLAGVNNEQF
TRBJ1-3 TRBV7-2 15 TRBD1 ASSLGRDRDSGNTIY
TRBJ2-1 TRBV6-1 13 . ASSERWPVGGEQF
TRBJ2-1 TRBV7-3 15 TRBD2 ASSQGLAGGRGNEQF
TRBJ2-3 TRBV5-1 13 TRBD2 ASSGWTSSLGTQY
TRBJ2-1 TRBV7-9 16 . ASSSPEGGGGFYNEQF
TRBJ2-1 TRBV7-9 14 TRBD2 ASSAASGSGGGEQF
TRBJ2-7 TRBV20-1 10 . SARTETYEQY
TRBJ1-1 TRBV5-6 13 . ASSPQMARDTEAF
TRBJ2-7 TRBV6-1 11 . ASSDGSGDEQY
TRBJ2-7 TRBV5-1 11 . ASSIPSLDEQY
TRBJ2-5 TRBV20-1 13 . SADGRSGAQETQY
TRBJ1-2 TRBV3-1 13 . ASSQDVRTNYGYT
TRBJ2-1 TRBV5-5 12 TRBD2 ASSPWGGYNEQF
TRBJ2-3 TRBV20-1 13 . SAAVGAGDTDTQY
TRBJ2-7 TRBV5-6 14 TRBD1 ASSLGTGLSSDEQY
TRBJ1-5 TRBV28 12 . ASSLQILGAAQH
TRBJ1-6 TRBV6-1 14 . ASSESPGRADSPLH
TRBJ1-5 TRBV30 10 . AWSVPGQPQH
TRBJ2-7 TRBV30 13 . AWSRPAGPTYEQY
TRBJ2-1 TRBV20-1 11 TRBD2 SGGTSGGNEQF
TRBJ2-5 TRBV11-2 13 . ASSLKGFQRETQY
TRBJ1-2 TRBV19 13 . ASRRTHRVDYGYT
TRBJ2-3 TRBV6-2/TRBV6-3 12 . ASSPTRALDTQY
TRBJ2-4 TRBV11-2 12 TRBD2 ASSPTGTRSIQY
TRBJ1-5 TRBV6-1 15 . ASSTTWISYSNQPQH
TRBJ2-2 TRBV2 13 . ASRERDEYTGELF
TRBJ1-2 TRBV4-1 11 . ASSQDPAASYT
TRBJ2-3 TRBV20-1 10 . SAPVPPDTQY
TRBJ2-7 TRBV7-2 14 TRBD2 ASSLPSGRINYEQY
TRBJ2-3 TRBV20-1 12 TRBD2 SAPTSDSTDTQY
TRBJ2-5 TRBV10-2 12 TRBD1 ASSLGTAYETQY
TRBJ2-3 TRBV5-1 13 . ASSLVGDPTDTQY
TRBJ2-3 TRBV11-2 12 . ASSRRDSLDTQY
TRBJ2-3 TRBV7-7 13 TRBD2 ASSPVGGGTDTQY
TRBJ2-1 TRBV4-1 13 TRBD1 ASSPWTGERNEQF
TRBJ1-2 TRBV5-1 13 . ASSLAPADNYGYT
TRBJ1-1 TRBV12-5 13 TRBD1 ASGSIDREGGEAF
. TRBV18 14 TRBD2 ASSPAGLASTYVQF
TRBJ1-1 TRBV9 10 . ASTGSNTEAF
TRBJ2-1 TRBV20-1 10 . SALPLADEQF
TRBJ1-1 TRBV6-4 18 . ASSEAKQGMDISMNTEAF
TRBJ2-7 TRBV10-2 12 . ASSQSRGWDEQY
TRBJ2-7 TRBV7-9 11 . ASSLRDSYEQY